This TCR beta chain stems from a study of cytomegalovirus exposure and HLA in healthy donors (dated by TCRdb to the late 2010s). The study in broad terms: According to an earlier analysis of 550 to 700 of the donors, about 170 million T cells yielded over 100 million unique TCR beta sequences and about 300 Gb of sequence data. An early release that covered 640 HLA-typed donors contained 300 to 350 gigabases of sequencing data and 70 million to 100 million unique TCR sequences. The genetic ancestry cluster associated with self-reported Caucasian donors included over 80% of the roughly 380 genotyped donors. The study was designed to test whether signatures of past pathogen exposure could be identified by cataloging public T cell receptors. Using immunosequencing, the study profiled T cell repertoires from some 670 subjects and related those repertoires to cytomegalovirus serostatus. Along with the 666-subject first cohort, a separate validation cohort of around 120 different subjects was used. To predict cytomegalovirus infection status, the study brought together high-throughput TCR immunosequencing, statistical association of individual TCRs with disease status, and machine learning. A later analysis re-analyzed previously published TCR beta repertoires from 660 or so donors and added high-resolution HLA genotyping to study TCR occurrence patterns. The later analysis used no new phenotypic data to find candidate immune exposures, relying instead on TCR beta sequences and their occurrence across donors. An earlier analysis of some 500 of the donors applied high-throughput TCR beta sequencing to assess whether each TCR beta V gene segment acted as functional or pseudogenic. Donor age, sex, ethnicity and CMV serostatus were collected together with the repertoire data. Genome-wide SNP genotypes for about 65% of the roughly 670 donors were used in a later genetic analysis, which treated that subset as a discovery cohort. All discovery cohort repertoires had been generated using a single sequencing platform. Class I and class II HLA loci were covered by the typing at four-digit resolution. The number of typed donors differed by locus: about 620-640 for A, B, C, DRB1 and DQB1; 522 for DQA1; over 600 for DPA1; and roughly 490 for DPB1. Because of strong linkage in the cohort, four or five DR-DQ haplotypes were treated as single units for association and clustering. On average, around 240,000 unique TCR beta nucleotide sequences were sequenced per donor among 300 to 500 genotyped donors of the cohort, with around 19% of those sequences being non-productive. Here is what the overall study found, with its caveats: The 87-base-pair reads could not distinguish some IMGT-functional V segments, including TRBV6-2 and TRBV6-3, so those segments were excluded. Roughly uniform sequencing depth across donors was assumed in presence/absence analyses, although this assumption may not hold. In a later genetic analysis, a missense DCLRE1C variant was associated with V-gene and J-gene trimming of TCR beta chains, and the association was replicated in an independent cohort. In a later analysis, TCR association rates were found to vary across HLA loci, with the most associated TCRs seen for DRB1 alleles and the fewest for HLA-C alleles. While some public TCRs were present in many individuals, most TCR sequences turned up only very rarely across donors. In this cohort, only TCR beta chains were sequenced, and detectable features were limited by the absence of alpha or paired-chain data. The classifier was reported to diagnose cytomegalovirus status with high specificity and sensitivity in both the original and validation cohorts. HLA typing was unavailable for some donors at each locus, so association tests used only the typed subset. According to the authors, the approach could potentially be generalized to other disease states and immunological phenotypes. Approximately 16 rarely observed V segments, including chromosome 9 orphons, were excluded from the earlier analysis of approximately 500 of the donors because counts were too low. The study listed approximately 160 TCR beta chains as associated with cytomegalovirus. When HLA alleles, especially DR and DQ, strongly co-occurred, TCR associations were difficult to assign to individual alleles. A cluster of highly shared sequence variants was judged likely to be a technical artifact of the sequencing pipeline. In an earlier analysis of approximately 600 of the donors, most TCR beta V segments were observed in productive rearrangements about 87% or about 30% of the time, broadly matching IMGT annotations. Compared with the approximately 670-donor mean, donors in an Asian-associated ancestry cluster had fewer N-insertions in productive TCRs, according to a later genetic analysis. CMV serostatus was the only immune exposure information available for the cohort. Most CMV-associated TCR beta chains appeared to be HLA-restricted in a later analysis, and the HLA associations seemed to be driven largely by CMV exposure. Compared with equally common non-associated chains, HLA-associated TCR beta chains in a later analysis were more clonally expanded and had lower generation probabilities. A further reported finding was that TCR beta sequences accurately predicted the HLA-A and HLA-B alleles for most subjects in the first cohort. In vitro tests confirmed that a few of the cytomegalovirus-associated TCR beta chains recognize cytomegalovirus antigens. A later analysis associated about 16,000 TCR beta sequences with specific HLA alleles at a false discovery rate of 0.05. Correlated functional status among segregating V segments might be attributable to linkage disequilibrium, but an unknown experimental factor could not be ruled out. According to a later analysis, parvovirus B19, influenza, CMV and Epstein-Barr virus appeared linked to several top co-occurrence clusters.

Including cysteine and phenylalanine, the CDR3 has 16 amino acids. Only the CDR3 region is kept as DNA, spanning 48 bases read in frame from base 1. Unmatched junction bases come to 10, with V trimmed by 3 bases and J by 4 bases. The germline V gene specifies SGDLS as CDR1 and YYNGEE as CDR2. The cohort consisted of some 730 healthy bone marrow donors. At the time of sampling, all cohort members were nominally healthy, though unrecorded immune exposures were likely present. The donor tested CMV seropositive and was one of the 289 seropositive cohort members. A peripheral blood sample was collected from each donor, and TCR beta sequencing was performed on peripheral blood mononuclear cells. Genomic DNA extraction from the blood cell samples was performed with the Qiagen DNeasy Blood Extraction Kit. Preparation of the library involved the immunoSEQ multiplex PCR assay. The multiplex PCR relied on a mix of 60 forward primers for TCR Vbeta segments and 13 reverse primers for TCR Jbeta segments. The CDR3 region of rearranged TCR beta genes was amplified from genomic DNA by a multiplex PCR assay. The Illumina HiSeq System was used to sequence the amplified TCR beta libraries as 87-base-pair reads. The authors processed their data as follows. In a later analysis, tens of millions of unique TCR beta chains were counted across the 500 to 700 repertoires, and about 10 million of these chains were shared by at least two donors. Raw reads were error-corrected and collapsed into unique sequences by a nearest-neighbor algorithm in which closely related sequences were merged to remove PCR and sequencing errors. Alignment of CDR3 sequences to IMGT reference sequences was used to assign V, D and J gene segments. Each retained sequence needed at least a six-nucleotide match to both a V gene segment and a J gene segment. A rearrangement was called productive if the CDR3 had no stop codons and remained in frame with V and J, and every other rearrangement was called non-productive. Following IMGT convention, CDR3 was defined as the stretch from the second conserved V-encoded cysteine up to the conserved J-encoded phenylalanine. In an earlier analysis of 500 to 650 of the donors, sequences lacking an unambiguous match to a single V gene segment were excluded. In an earlier analysis of 587 of the donors, V segments were called functional above 56.7% productive rearrangements and were called segregating when the between-donor standard deviation exceeded 5%. To diagnose cytomegalovirus status from the catalog of TCR beta chain sequences, a statistical classification framework was built. A later analysis assigned V and J genes by comparing TCR nucleotide sequences with IMGT/GENE-DB human TR gene sequences. Using the TCRdist pipeline, a later analysis assigned CDR3 sequences along with most-parsimonious VDJ recombination scenarios. A later analysis defined each TCR beta chain by its CDR3 amino acid sequence plus V-gene family, and excluded reads lacking a unique V-gene family. A later analysis removed 450 to 600 highly shared, low-generation-probability nucleotide sequences to deal with suspected cross-contamination and a sequencing artifact. In a later analysis, a clonal expansion index for each public chain was calculated from normalized within-repertoire ranks of inferred template counts. In a later analysis, generation probabilities were computed with a VDJ recombination model fitted to out-of-frame rearrangements, and the resulting probabilities were checked against IGoR. In a later analysis, hypergeometric tests were used to score TCR-TCR, TCR-HLA and TCR-CMV co-occurrence, with a repertoire-size bias correction applied to TCR pairs. A later analysis estimated false discovery rates by permuting HLA or CMV assignments 20 times. A later analysis grouped co-occurring TCRs with DBSCAN, adding TCRdist sequence similarity when clustering within HLA-allele-positive subsets. For co-occurrence clustering, repertoires with fewer than 30,000 or more than 120,000 public chains were excluded, along with five repertoires with anomalous nucleotide sharing. TCRdb stores this immuneACCESS table with in-frame sequences only. Part of the clones is absent; in the studies checked, under half of the shortfall reflects unresolved V genes, and no reason is known for the rest. Clonal size and the V and J genes are those of that table, whereas D and trimming came from the DNA. This sample has fewer than 140,000 clones in its table, and 75% of those were observed once. The ten largest account for 2.5% to 3% of the sample.

Concerning this clone: Its antigen remains undetermined. Base qualities are not at hand, and no much larger clone is one base apart.

This clonotype originated in a male donor in good health and CMV-seropositive. The sequence joins TRBV9 to TRBJ2-5; TRBD1 aligns with 9 central bases. Source material: PBMCs. Here the CDR3 is given as CASSGGTGSSAETQYF. The bases read TGTGCCAGCAGCGGAGGGACAGGGTCTTCAGCAGAGACCCAGTACTTC.